A selection of T cell receptor beta chains follows, all from one sample in a study of blood T cell repertoires in COVID-19. Clones were read by immunoSEQ multiplex PCR, and TCRdb kept only the in-frame ones, dropping some. The sample includes some 250,000 clones, about 70% of them seen just once. Sequencing was carried out using peripheral blood. These receptors were taken from a woman older than 75 with acute or convalescent COVID-19. The CDR3 runs from the conserved cysteine through the conserved F or W. A D gene is named only where the DNA matches it firmly. Rows may omit the clone size; those that give it use once, few, many or a size class.

v_gene,j_gene,abundance,d_gene,CDR3aa,CDR3nt
TRBV7-8,TRBJ2-5,few,.,CASSLGDLRRETQYF,TGTGCCAGCAGCTTAGGAGACCTCCGGAGAGAGACCCAGTACTTC
TRBV3-1/TRBV3-2,TRBJ1-3,.,.,CASSQEAASGNTIYF,TGTGCCAGCAGCCAAGAGGCGGCCTCTGGAAACACCATATATTTT
TRBV3-1/TRBV3-2,TRBJ2-7,.,TRBD2,CASSALAGGPGEQYF,TGTGCCAGCAGCGCACTAGCGGGAGGGCCCGGCGAGCAGTACTTC
TRBV19,TRBJ2-2,.,TRBD2,CASSLSLSRGGRPTGELFF,TGTGCCAGTAGTCTTTCCCTAAGCCGGGGAGGGAGGCCCACCGGGGAGCTGTTTTTT
TRBV2,TRBJ2-5,.,TRBD1,CASSRDSFQETQYF,TGTGCCAGCAGCCGGGACAGTTTCCAAGAGACCCAGTACTTC
TRBV7-2,TRBJ2-3,.,TRBD2,CASSLGTRSSGRDTQYF,TGTGCCAGCAGCTTAGGAACTCGGTCTAGCGGGAGAGATACGCAGTATTTT
TRBV6-2/TRBV6-3,TRBJ2-7,.,.,CASSFPGSYEQYF,TGTGCCAGCAGTTTTCCGGGCTCCTACGAGCAGTACTTC
TRBV12-3/TRBV12-4,TRBJ2-7,few,TRBD1,CASRTNRGEQYF,TGTGCCAGCAGAACGAACAGGGGCGAGCAGTACTTC
TRBV6-5,TRBJ1-2,.,TRBD1,CASSLVRDSMGYTF,TGTGCCAGCAGCCTAGTGAGGGACAGTATGGGCTACACCTTC
TRBV19,TRBJ1-6,.,TRBD1,CASSAPPGQINSPLHF,TGTGCCAGTAGTGCACCGCCGGGACAGATTAATTCACCCCTCCACTTT